The 15 T cell receptor beta chains reported below all come from one sample, sequenced in a study of shared clonotypes between healthy human individuals. Libraries were prepared by immunoSEQ multiplex PCR; TCRdb keeps only in-frame clonotypes and omits some of them. The sample has about half a million clones, about 85% seen once. Sequencing was carried out using PBMCs. The receptors shown here come from a middle-aged woman in good health. Some clones in this sample may be carry-over from other donors' samples.

This clone was counted only a few times. A far larger clone lies a single base away; this is likely a read error. The rearrangement links TRBV30 to TRBJ1-4; no definite D call. The V end lost 0 bases, the J end lost 3 bases, and 8 bases lay between the germline ends. The CDR3 loop spans 14 amino acids. The V gene's germline CDR1 is GTSNPN and CDR2 SVGIG (reference sequence). The CDR3 DNA sequence: TGTGCCTGGAGTGTACTACGGTCTAATGAAAAACTGTTTTTT. The encoded protein is CAWSVLRSNEKLFF.

This sequence joins TRBV11-2 and TRBJ2-5; 9 bases agree with TRBD1. The DNA matches TRBJ2-7 better at its end, which makes the J call doubtful. The CDR3 loop spans 16 amino acids. Germline CDR1 is SGHAT and CDR2 is FQNNGV. The DNA for the CDR3 is TGTGCCAGCAGCTTAAGGCCGGGACAGGGACCCTACGAGCAGTACTTC. This codes for CASSLRPGQGPYEQYF.

On this clone itself: A junction end diverges from the germline sequence, so it may reflect a read error. The gene calls are TRBV4-3 and TRBJ1-2; 10 nucleotides match TRBD1. Germline V gene data show CDR1 as LGHNA and CDR2 as YSLEER. The CDR3 sequence is 15 residues long. DNA for the CDR3: TGCGCCAGCGGCCAAGATGGGACAGGGGACTGTGGCTACACCTTC. It is translated as CASGQDGTGDCGYTF.

The rearrangement joins TRBV6-6 to TRBJ1-1; D unclear. The CDR3 consists of 12 residues. Germline V gene sequence: CDR1 MNHNY, CDR2 SVGAGI (reference sequence). Trimming removed 2 bases from V and 5 bases from J, with 6 bases in between. CDR3 coding DNA: TGTGCCAGCAGTTACACTGGGACTGAAGCTTTCTTT. Amino acid sequence: CASSYTGTEAFF.

J is TRBJ1-2 and V is TRBV6-5, with 7 nucleotides matching TRBD1. The trim removed 0 bases at V and 4 bases at J, leaving 8 bases unmatched. The germline V gene encodes CDR1 MNHEY and CDR2 SVGAGI. The CDR3 spans 16 residues. The CDR3, as DNA: TGTGCCAGCAGTTACTCAGGGACAGACGTAGGCTATGGCTACACCTTC. Encoded protein: CASSYSGTDVGYGYTF.

The CDR3: CACSGTQGEQYF. The CDR3 bases are TGTGCCTGTTCCGGGACTCAGGGCGAGCAGTACTTC. The rearrangement uses TRBV30 and TRBJ2-5, with a weak D call TRBD2 (6 bases). The last part of the DNA fits TRBJ2-7 better; the J call may be wrong. Germline V gene sequence: CDR1 GTSNPN, CDR2 SVGIG (reference sequence). The CDR3 length is 12 residues.

V usage is TRBV11-2 and J usage is TRBJ1-4; unclear D gene. The CDR3 sequence is 14 residues long. Germline V CDR1 and CDR2: SGHAT, FQNNGV. The germline V and J ends were trimmed by 5 bases and 5 bases, with 12 bases remaining between them. Here the CDR3 DNA reads TGTGCCAGCAGCCAGAGGTCGGAAAATGAAAAACTGTTTTTT. Translating gives CASSQRSENEKLFF. The complete variable domain, with remaining parts taken from reference TRBV11-2 and TRBJ1-4, reads EAGVAQSPRYKIIEKRQSVAFWCNPISGHATLYWYQQILGQGPKLLIQFQNNGVVDDSQLPKDRFSAERLKGVDSTLKIQPAKLEDSAVYLCASSQRSENEKLFFGSGTQLSVL.

V usage is TRBV2 and J usage is TRBJ1-5; TRBD1 might be the D (5 bases). V lost 6 bases and J 2 bases, leaving 11 bases between the germline ends. The V gene's germline CDR1 is SNHLY and CDR2 FYNNEI. This CDR3 has 14 residues. The CDR3: CASSSVGRNQPQHF. The CDR3 DNA sequence: TGTGCCAGCAGCTCTGTGGGGCGCAATCAGCCCCAGCATTTT.

This clone is a singleton in its sample. The chain recombines TRBV27 with TRBJ2-7, with TRBD2 matching 8 bases. This CDR3 is 16 amino acids long. From germline, CDR1 is MNHEY and CDR2 SMNVEV (reference sequence). Trimming took 5 bases from V and 9 from J; bases not matched to a gene: 18. CDR3 in DNA: TGTGCCAGCAGTACGGGGGATCCGGGACTAGGAGCTGTGCAGTACTTC. Translation: CASSTGDPGLGAVQYF.

A note on this clone: One base separates it from a far larger clone, so it is likely a read error. The chain carries TRBV5-1 and TRBJ2-2; a possible D gene is TRBD2 (6 bases). The CDR3 sequence is 15 residues long. V was trimmed by 4 bases and J by 4 bases, leaving 14 bases between them. CDR1 is SGHRS, CDR2 YFSETQ, per germline. The CDR3 reads CASSQTRLGTGELFF. The CDR3 bases are TGCGCCAGCAGCCAGACTAGACTCGGCACCGGGGAGCTGTTTTTT.

The chain has TRBV5-1 and TRBJ2-2; D is undetermined. The CDR3 is 14 amino acids. The ends were cut back, 5 bases at V and 4 bases at J, with 12 bases in the middle. Germline V gene data show CDR1 as SGHRS and CDR2 as YFSETQ. The CDR3 nucleotides read TGCGCCAGCAGAGCCGATCCGAGCACCGGGGAGCTGTTTTTT. Residues: CASRADPSTGELFF.

In this sample, this clone turned up many times. The rearrangement uses TRBV16 and TRBJ2-7; no clear D gene. From germline, CDR1 is KGHSY and CDR2 FQNENV. Trimming pared 5 bases from V and 5 bases from J, leaving 19 bases between. The CDR3 covers 15 residues. Written as DNA, the CDR3 is TGTGCCAGCAGCGCACCCCAATCGGGCAGGAACGAGCAGTACTTC. This encodes CASSAPQSGRNEQYF.

The chain carries TRBV27 and TRBJ2-7; 16 bases are a match to TRBD2. The V gene's germline CDR1 is MNHEY and CDR2 SMNVEV (reference sequence). This CDR3 is 17 amino acids long. V was pared by 3 bases and J by 2 bases, with 4 bases of the junction left unmatched. The CDR3 sequence: CASSLGLAGGPPYEQYF. The DNA for the CDR3 is TGTGCCAGCAGTTTGGGACTAGCGGGAGGGCCCCCCTACGAGCAGTACTTC.

The chain uses TRBV6-5 and TRBJ1-1; TRBD1 aligns across 8 bases. Germline V lookup: CDR1 MNHEY, CDR2 SVGAGI. Trimming took 7 bases from V and 3 from J; bases not matched to a gene: 10. CDR3 size: 15 residues. The CDR3: CASTETRGLHTEAFF. The CDR3, as DNA: TGTGCCAGCACAGAAACCAGGGGGCTGCACACTGAAGCTTTCTTT.

The J gene is TRBJ1-5, the V gene TRBV7-9; D unresolved. Germline loops: CDR1 SEHNR, CDR2 FQNEAQ (reference sequence). Trimming removed 2 bases from V and 7 bases from J, with 12 bases in between. This CDR3 contains 14 residues. The CDR3 reads CASSLSGFGQPQHF. CDR3 nucleotides: TGTGCCAGCAGCTTATCGGGGTTCGGACAGCCCCAGCATTTT.